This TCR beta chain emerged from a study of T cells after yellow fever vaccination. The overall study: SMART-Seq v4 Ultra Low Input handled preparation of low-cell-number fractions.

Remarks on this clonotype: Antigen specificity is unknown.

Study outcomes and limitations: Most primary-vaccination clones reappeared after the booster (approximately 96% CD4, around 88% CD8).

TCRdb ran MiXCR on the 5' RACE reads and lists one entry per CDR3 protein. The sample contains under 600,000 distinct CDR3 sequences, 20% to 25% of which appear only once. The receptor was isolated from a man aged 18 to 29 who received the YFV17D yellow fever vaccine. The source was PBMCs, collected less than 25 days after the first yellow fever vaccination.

The CDR3 reads CASSLFRTANTGELFF. The CDR3 DNA is TGTGCCAGCAGCTTATTTAGGACAGCGAACACCGGGGAGCTGTTTTTT. This chain links TRBV7-8 with TRBJ2-2; TRBD1 might be the D (6 bases). This CDR3 region has 16 residues. The V end lost 2 bases, the J end lost 0 bases, and 10 bases lay between the germline ends. Germline lookup yields CDR1 SGHVS and CDR2 FQNEAQ.